Each of the 32 T cell receptor beta chains below was sequenced from the same sample in a study of T cell changes during pregnancy in multiple sclerosis. TCRdb's table, derived via immunoSEQ multiplex PCR, lists solely in-frame clones and lacks some. The data contain approximately 88,000 clones, 90% to 95% of them singletons. The sequences come from peripheral blood, collected in the first trimester of pregnancy. These receptors were collected from a female donor with multiple sclerosis, enrolled in a pregnancy study.

V usage is TRBV7-6 and J usage is TRBJ1-2; TRBD1 might be the D (5 bases). Germline V gives CDR1 SGHVS, CDR2 FNYEAQ. This CDR3 is built from 15 residues. The ends were cut back, 0 bases at V and 7 bases at J, with 15 bases in the middle. The CDR3 loop is CASSLAGGIPGGYTF. The CDR3 DNA follows: TGTGCCAGCAGCTTAGCGGGGGGGATCCCGGGTGGCTACACCTTC.

The V gene is TRBV2, the J gene TRBJ2-7, with a weak D call TRBD1 (6 bases). The V and J ends lost 1 base and 1 base respectively, with 17 bases between them. Germline lookup yields CDR1 SNHLY and CDR2 FYNNEI. This CDR3 comprises 17 residues. The CDR3 is CASSEENLQGGSYEQYF. The CDR3 DNA follows: TGTGCCAGCAGTGAAGAAAATTTACAGGGTGGATCCTACGAGCAGTACTTC.

V usage is TRBV6-5 and J usage is TRBJ1-1, with D possibly TRBD1 on 6 matching bases. The CDR3 has 15 residues. Germline V gives CDR1 MNHEY, CDR2 SVGAGI. With 6 bases removed from V and 5 bases from J, the gap between germline ends came to 19 bases. CDR3 protein: CASSPRLGQGTEAFF. DNA of the CDR3: TGTGCCAGCAGCCCCCGCCTGGGTCAGGGGACTGAAGCTTTCTTT.

The V and J genes are TRBV1 and TRBJ1-6; the table assigns TRBD1, which was not confirmed against the DNA. TRBV1 has pseudogene status. CDR3 length equals 16 residues. The CDR3 nucleotides are TGCACCAGCAGCCAAGATAGGGGGACAGGGTCTTCACCCCTCCACTTT. Translating gives CTSSQDRGTGSSPLHF.

The chain couples TRBV27 to TRBJ2-7, with 8 bases aligning to TRBD1. V lost 4 bases and J lost 3; bases outside the gene matches: 2. There are 13 residues in the CDR3. Germline CDR1 is MNHEY and CDR2 is SMNVEV (reference sequence). CDR3 protein: CASSYGTGYEQYF. The CDR3 DNA reads as TGTGCCAGCAGTTATGGGACAGGCTACGAGCAGTACTTC.

This clone has only a few counts. The chain uses TRBV28 and TRBJ2-3, with 8 bases identical to TRBD1. The germline V gene has CDR1 MDHEN and CDR2 SYDVKM. The CDR3 sequence is 16 residues long. With 3 bases clipped from V and 2 bases from J, the junction kept 7 bases outside the gene matches. The CDR3 DNA follows: TGTGCCAGCAGTTTGTGGGGGACAGGACCCACAGATACGCAGTATTTT. This gives the protein CASSLWGTGPTDTQYF.

This rearrangement joins TRBV7-6 to TRBJ1-5, with D unclear. The CDR3 is 14 amino acids. The V gene's germline CDR1 is SGHVS and CDR2 FNYEAQ. Trimming removed 1 base from V and 7 bases from J, with 11 bases in between. The CDR3 sequence is CASSLVRGLQPQHF. The DNA of the CDR3 is TGTGCCAGCAGCTTAGTCCGGGGTTTGCAGCCCCAGCATTTT.

V and J are TRBV7-9 and TRBJ1-5; D might be TRBD1 (5 bases). The V and J ends lost 5 bases and 0 bases respectively, with 14 bases between them. The CDR3 contains 16 residues. Germline assignment: CDR1 SEHNR and CDR2 FQNEAQ (reference sequence). CDR3 amino acids: CASSLTLGPSNQPQHF. CDR3 coding DNA: TGTGCCAGCAGCCTAACCTTGGGGCCTAGCAATCAGCCCCAGCATTTT.

This chain links TRBV2 with TRBJ1-6; a possible D gene is TRBD1 (6 bases). The germline V gene has CDR1 SNHLY and CDR2 FYNNEI. Trimming removed 0 bases at V and 6 bases at J, with 9 bases between. This CDR3 comprises 15 residues. CDR3 DNA sequence: TGTGCCAGCAGTGAAGCCGGGACACCTAATTCACCCCTCCACTTT. The encoded protein is CASSEAGTPNSPLHF.

The chain combines TRBV6-1 with TRBJ2-3; tentative D call: TRBD1 (6 bases). Trimming stripped 0 bases from V and 1 base from J, with 8 bases between. Germline V gene lookup returns CDR1 MNHNS and CDR2 SASEGT. The CDR3 is 15 residues long. DNA for the CDR3: TGTGCCAGCAGTGAAGCCTACAGGGGCACAGATACGCAGTATTTT. It yields the protein CASSEAYRGTDTQYF.

The rearrangement uses TRBV6-7 and TRBJ1-2; D is ambiguous. TRBV6-7 is placed among ORFs of uncertain function. The V end was cut by 2 bases, the J end by 6 bases, with 13 bases between. The CDR3 contains 14 residues. This chain's CDR3 is CASSYLKVRDGYTF. CDR3 coding DNA: TGTGCCAGCAGTTACCTTAAGGTTCGGGATGGCTACACCTTC.

The chain links TRBV13 to TRBJ2-5, with 12 bases identical to TRBD2. V trimming: 5 bases; J trimming: 2 bases; junction bases outside the gene matches: 6. The CDR3 sequence is 16 residues long. Germline V lookup: CDR1 PRHDT, CDR2 FYEKMQ (reference sequence). The CDR3 protein is CASSRTSGGKQETQYF. Written as DNA, the CDR3 is TGTGCCAGCAGCAGAACTAGCGGGGGGAAGCAAGAGACCCAGTACTTC.

The chain is built from TRBV5-1 and TRBJ2-7, with D perhaps matching TRBD1 (5 bases). The CDR3 totals 14 residues. V gave up 0 bases and J gave up 3 bases, with 10 bases separating them. Per germline, CDR1 SGHRS and CDR2 YFSETQ. The chain's CDR3 is CASSLEQVSYEQYF. For the CDR3, the DNA is TGCGCCAGCAGCTTGGAACAGGTTAGCTACGAGCAGTACTTC.

This clone was picked up one time. The V call is TRBV4-1, the J call TRBJ1-1; 7 nucleotides match TRBD1. In germline, CDR1 is MGHRA, CDR2 YSYEKL. V was pared by 3 bases and J by 7 bases, with 17 bases of the junction left unmatched. The CDR3 runs to 17 residues. For the CDR3, the DNA is TGCGCCAGCAGCCACCTAAAGGCGATGAGGGGGCTCAGTGAAGCTTTCTTT. Translation: CASSHLKAMRGLSEAFF.

The chain combines TRBV13 with TRBJ2-1; 8 positions agree with TRBD1. Germline V gene lookup returns CDR1 PRHDT and CDR2 FYEKMQ (reference sequence). V was pared by 0 bases and J by 9 bases, with 4 bases of the junction left unmatched. This CDR3 has 14 residues. The CDR3 region is CASSLGQGAVEQFF. CDR3 DNA sequence: TGTGCCAGCAGCTTAGGGCAGGGGGCGGTTGAGCAGTTCTTC. Variable domain in full (rest from reference TRBV13 and TRBJ2-1): AAGVIQSPRHLIKEKRETATLKCYPIPRHDTVYWYQQGPGQDPQFLISFYEKMQSDKGSIPDRFSAQQFSDYHSELNMSSLELGDSALYFCASSLGQGAVEQFFGPGTRLTVL.

The CDR3 coding sequence is TGTGCCAGTAGTATGGGTGGACAGGGGAGGACTGAAGCTTTCTTT. Translating gives CASSMGGQGRTEAFF. The V call is TRBV19, the J call TRBJ1-1; 9 bases are a match to TRBD1. The J segment lost 5 bases and the V segment lost 3 bases, leaving 7 bases of the junction unmatched. This CDR3 is 15 amino acids long. The germline V gene encodes CDR1 LNHDA and CDR2 SQIVND (reference sequence).

V and J are TRBV19 and TRBJ1-2; D remains unclear. Between the trimmed V and J ends, which lost 7 bases and 3 bases, there was a span of 12 bases. The CDR3 loop spans 13 amino acids. Germline loops: CDR1 LNHDA, CDR2 SQIVND (reference sequence). The chain's CDR3 is CASINRGDYGYTF. The CDR3 DNA is TGTGCCAGTATTAATCGAGGCGACTATGGCTACACCTTC.

The chain uses TRBV5-6 and TRBJ2-7, with D possibly matching TRBD1 (6 bases). Trimming shortened V by 1 base and J by 6 bases, and 17 bases separated the two germline ends. The CDR3 is 15 residues long. Per germline, CDR1 SGHDT and CDR2 YYEEEE. CDR3 nucleotide sequence: TGTGCCAGCAGCTTGTTACAGGGTTGGGTTCGCGAGCAGTACTTC. This translates into CASSLLQGWVREQYF.

The chain carries TRBV21-1 and TRBJ1-5. TRBV21-1 is listed as a pseudogene. The CDR3 runs 9 residues. The CDR3 sequence is CASPMLQHF. CDR3 bases: TGTGCCAGCCCTATGCTCCAGCATTTT.

The J gene is TRBJ2-5, the V gene TRBV13; 9 positions agree with TRBD1. Germline V gene sequence: CDR1 PRHDT, CDR2 FYEKMQ (reference sequence). CDR3 length: 15 residues. V lost 7 bases to trimming and J lost 4 bases; unmatched junction nucleotides: 10. CDR3 region: CASTVRLTGGETQYF. The CDR3 DNA is TGTGCCAGCACCGTAAGATTGACAGGGGGAGAGACCCAGTACTTC.

The chain uses TRBV7-9 and TRBJ1-1; no firm D call. Trimming pared 2 bases from V and 0 bases from J, leaving 16 bases between. The CDR3 is 17 residues long. The germline gives CDR1 SEHNR, CDR2 FQNEAQ (reference sequence). CDR3 residues: CASSLLFMGPVNTEAFF. The CDR3 nucleotides read TGTGCCAGCAGCTTATTATTTATGGGCCCGGTGAACACTGAAGCTTTCTTT.

This sequence joins TRBV5-1 and TRBJ1-6; 8 bases match TRBD1. Germline V gives CDR1 SGHRS, CDR2 YFSETQ. The CDR3 is 14 residues long. V gave up 7 bases and J gave up 10 bases; unmatched junction bases: 10. In DNA, the CDR3 is TGCGCCAGCGGCCCGGACAGGGTGGGGTCACCCCTCCACTTT. This gives the protein CASGPDRVGSPLHF.

The V gene is TRBV9, the J gene TRBJ1-4, with 7 bases aligning to TRBD1. The V and J ends lost 4 bases and 6 bases, in that order; junction bases with no gene match: 6. The CDR3 sequence is 14 residues long. CDR1 and CDR2 from the germline V gene are SGDLS and YYNGEE. The CDR3 nucleotides are TGTGCCAGCAGCCCCCGGACAGGTGATGAAAAACTGTTTTTT. Amino acid sequence: CASSPRTGDEKLFF.

The CDR3 sequence is CASSPPGLKETQYF. CDR3 in DNA: TGTGCCAGCTCACCACCAGGACTAAAAGAGACCCAGTACTTC. The rearrangement uses TRBV18 and TRBJ2-5; D may be TRBD2 (6 bases). Trimming stripped 0 bases from V and 3 bases from J, with 8 bases between. CDR1 KGHSH and CDR2 LQKENI come from the germline V gene. The CDR3 length is 14 residues.

The chain has TRBV19 and TRBJ1-5, with 8 positions matching TRBD1. CDR3 size: 15 residues. The germline V gene has CDR1 LNHDA and CDR2 SQIVND (reference sequence). V shed 3 bases and J 7 bases; nucleotides not matched to a gene: 8. The CDR3, as DNA: TGTGCCAGTAGTATCTGGCAGGGGGCACGGCAGCCCCAGCATTTT. It specifies CASSIWQGARQPQHF.

This clone has a single count. The J gene is TRBJ1-4, the V gene TRBV13; TRBD1 matches 10 bases. V lost 0 bases to trimming and J lost 9 bases; unmatched junction nucleotides: 10. The CDR3 sequence is 17 residues long. Germline CDR1 PRHDT, CDR2 FYEKMQ (reference sequence). CDR3 sequence: CASSLGPPGQGRQKLFF. For the CDR3, the DNA is TGTGCCAGCAGCTTAGGACCCCCGGGACAGGGGAGGCAAAAACTGTTTTTT.

The V call is TRBV27, the J call TRBJ1-2; 9 bases are shared with TRBD1. The CDR3 contains 13 residues. V lost 4 bases and J lost 8; bases outside the gene matches: 5. From germline, CDR1 is MNHEY and CDR2 SMNVEV (reference sequence). This CDR3 reads CASSSTGGWGYTF. DNA for the CDR3: TGTGCCAGCAGTTCTACAGGGGGCTGGGGCTACACCTTC.

The chain recombines TRBV7-9 with TRBJ2-3; 9 bases are a match to TRBD1. This CDR3 spans 16 amino acids. In germline, CDR1 is SEHNR, CDR2 FQNEAQ (reference sequence). Trimming removed 5 bases from V and 0 bases from J; junction bases left unmatched: 6. The chain's CDR3 is CASSQWTGASTDTQYF. For the CDR3, the DNA is TGTGCCAGCAGCCAGTGGACAGGGGCGAGCACAGATACGCAGTATTTT. Variable domain in full (rest from reference TRBV7-9 and TRBJ2-3): DTGVSQNPRHKITKRGQNVTFRCDPISEHNRLYWYRQTLGQGPEFLTYFQNEAQLEKSRLLSDRFSAERPKGSFSTLEIQRTEQGDSAMYLCASSQWTGASTDTQYFGPGTRLTVL.

This rearrangement joins TRBV9 to TRBJ1-2, with D maybe TRBD1 (5 bases). The germline V gene encodes CDR1 SGDLS and CDR2 YYNGEE. The V end lost 1 base, the J end lost 8 bases, and 15 bases lay between the germline ends. This CDR3 region has 14 residues. CDR3 in amino acids: CASSVSQKQEGYTF. CDR3 DNA sequence: TGTGCCAGCAGCGTAAGCCAGAAACAGGAGGGCTACACCTTC.

V usage is TRBV21-1 and J usage is TRBJ2-3; no DNA check was done on the table's D call, TRBD1. TRBV21-1 is annotated as a pseudogene. CDR3 length: 15 amino acids. This chain's CDR3 is CASNTETGRTDTQYF. The CDR3, as DNA: TGTGCCAGCAACACTGAGACAGGGCGTACAGATACGCAGTATTTT.

The V and J genes are TRBV12-5 and TRBJ1-1, with 8 positions matching TRBD1. The CDR3 loop spans 17 amino acids. Germline V gene lookup returns CDR1 LGHNT and CDR2 FRNRAP. The junction had 15 bases not matched to a gene; V was cut back by 6 bases and J by 3 bases. The CDR3 bases are TGTGCTAGTGGCCAGAGTCAATTCGGACAGGGTCACACTGAAGCTTTCTTT. It codes for CASGQSQFGQGHTEAFF.

The CDR3 coding sequence is TGTGCCTGGAGTGGCGGGGCCGCCTACGAGCAGTACTTC. The encoded protein is CAWSGGAAYEQYF. This chain joins TRBV30 and TRBJ2-7, with D perhaps matching TRBD2 (6 bases). V lost 1 base to trimming and J lost 2 bases, with 9 bases between them. In germline, CDR1 is GTSNPN, CDR2 SVGIG (reference sequence). The CDR3 covers 13 residues. Drawing the rest from reference TRBV30 and TRBJ2-7, the complete variable domain is SQTIHQWPATLVQPVGSPLSLECTVEGTSNPNLYWYRQAAGRGLQLLFYSVGIGQISSEVPQNLSASRPQDRQFILSSKKLLLSDSGFYLCAWSGGAAYEQYFGPGTRLTVT.